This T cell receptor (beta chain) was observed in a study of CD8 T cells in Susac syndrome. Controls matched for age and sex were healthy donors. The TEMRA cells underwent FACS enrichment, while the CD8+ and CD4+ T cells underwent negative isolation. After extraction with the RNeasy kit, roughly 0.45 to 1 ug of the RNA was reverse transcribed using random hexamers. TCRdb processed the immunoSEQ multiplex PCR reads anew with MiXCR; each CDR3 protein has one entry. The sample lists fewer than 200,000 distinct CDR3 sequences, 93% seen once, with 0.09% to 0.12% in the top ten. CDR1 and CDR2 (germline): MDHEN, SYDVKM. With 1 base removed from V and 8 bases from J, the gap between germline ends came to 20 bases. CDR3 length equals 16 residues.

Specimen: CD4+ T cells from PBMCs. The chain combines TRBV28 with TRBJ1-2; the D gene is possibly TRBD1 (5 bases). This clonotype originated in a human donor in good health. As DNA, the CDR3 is TGTGCCAGCAGTTTATCCCCTGGTGCAGGGAAAAAGGGCTACACCTTC. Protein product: CASSLSPGAGKKGYTF.